This is a list of T cell receptor beta chains from one sample in a study of cytomegalovirus exposure and HLA in healthy donors. Clones were sequenced by immunoSEQ multiplex PCR, and TCRdb holds only the in-frame ones, with some missing. There are some 200,000 clones in the sample; 9.5% occur only once, and approximately 1.5% lies in the top ten. The specimen was PBMCs. These receptors all stem from a young woman in good health and CMV-seropositive. CDR3s include the opening cysteine and the closing phenylalanine or tryptophan. Fields, in order: D gene, V gene, J gene, clone size, CDR3 protein, CDR3 DNA. The D gene is left open where the match is weak. Only some rows state a clone size, as once, few, many or a class for expanded clones.

d_gene: NA; v_gene: TRBV7-8; j_gene: TRBJ2-7; abundance: few; CDR3aa: CASSNLDYYEQYF; CDR3nt: TGTGCCAGCAGCAACCTCGACTACTACGAGCAGTACTTC
d_gene: NA; v_gene: TRBV6-6; j_gene: TRBJ2-7; abundance: NA; CDR3aa: CASSYQRQQYF; CDR3nt: TGTGCCAGCAGTTATCAGAGGCAGCAGTACTTC
d_gene: TRBD2; v_gene: TRBV27; j_gene: TRBJ2-1; abundance: few; CDR3aa: CASSLEPSGRANEQFF; CDR3nt: TGTGCCAGCAGTTTAGAGCCTAGCGGGAGGGCCAATGAGCAGTTCTTC
d_gene: TRBD1; v_gene: TRBV18; j_gene: TRBJ2-2; abundance: few; CDR3aa: CASSPGGRGLNTGELFF; CDR3nt: TGTGCCAGCTCACCCGGAGGCAGGGGGCTTAACACCGGGGAGCTGTTTTTT
d_gene: NA; v_gene: TRBV2; j_gene: TRBJ1-5; abundance: few; CDR3aa: CASSPVGNQPQHF; CDR3nt: TGTGCCAGCAGTCCAGTGGGCAATCAGCCCCAGCATTTT
d_gene: NA; v_gene: TRBV4-1; j_gene: TRBJ2-7; abundance: NA; CDR3aa: CASSHAGAYEQYF; CDR3nt: TGCGCCAGCAGCCATGCAGGGGCTTACGAGCAGTACTTC
d_gene: NA; v_gene: TRBV5-1; j_gene: TRBJ2-7; abundance: NA; CDR3aa: CASSLDLTGIYEQYF; CDR3nt: TGCGCCAGCAGCTTGGACTTAACAGGGATCTACGAGCAGTACTTC
d_gene: NA; v_gene: TRBV27; j_gene: TRBJ2-6; abundance: NA; CDR3aa: CASSLSHRVDSGANVLTF; CDR3nt: TGTGCCAGCAGTCTTTCTCACAGGGTGGACTCTGGGGCCAACGTCCTGACTTTC
d_gene: NA; v_gene: TRBV27; j_gene: TRBJ2-5; abundance: few; CDR3aa: CASSLFPSEKTQYF; CDR3nt: TGTGCCAGCAGTTTATTTCCATCCGAGAAGACCCAGTACTTC
d_gene: TRBD1; v_gene: TRBV19; j_gene: TRBJ1-2; abundance: NA; CDR3aa: CASSTGGGHYGYTF; CDR3nt: TGTGCCAGTAGTACAGGGGGCGGACACTATGGCTACACCTTC
d_gene: TRBD1; v_gene: TRBV30; j_gene: TRBJ1-2; abundance: few; CDR3aa: CAWSGGGGVSGYTF; CDR3nt: TGTGCCTGGAGTGGTGGAGGGGGCGTTAGTGGCTACACCTTC
d_gene: NA; v_gene: TRBV29-1; j_gene: TRBJ2-1; abundance: NA; CDR3aa: CSVEGRDFEQFF; CDR3nt: TGCAGCGTTGAGGGGCGGGACTTTGAGCAGTTCTTC
d_gene: TRBD1; v_gene: TRBV11-3; j_gene: TRBJ1-4; abundance: NA; CDR3aa: CASSPVRQGALKDEKLFF; CDR3nt: TGTGCCAGCAGCCCCGTAAGACAGGGGGCATTGAAGGATGAAAAACTGTTTTTT
d_gene: NA; v_gene: TRBV19; j_gene: TRBJ1-4; abundance: NA; CDR3aa: CASSITVEKLFF; CDR3nt: TGTGCCAGTAGTATTACGGTGGAAAAACTGTTTTTT
d_gene: TRBD1; v_gene: TRBV6-5; j_gene: TRBJ2-5; abundance: few; CDR3aa: CASSYVGQVTQYF; CDR3nt: TGTGCCAGCAGTTATGTGGGACAGGTGACCCAGTACTTC
d_gene: TRBD2; v_gene: TRBV5-6; j_gene: TRBJ2-7; abundance: NA; CDR3aa: CASSSLHSGRLYF; CDR3nt: TGTGCCAGCAGCTCGCTCCATAGCGGGAGACTGTACTTC
d_gene: NA; v_gene: TRBV6-1; j_gene: TRBJ1-2; abundance: NA; CDR3aa: CASSGTMGGYTF; CDR3nt: TGTGCCAGCTCGGGAACAATGGGTGGCTACACCTTC
d_gene: NA; v_gene: TRBV29-1; j_gene: TRBJ1-1; abundance: few; CDR3aa: CSVLTGNTEAFF; CDR3nt: TGCAGCGTTTTGACAGGGAACACTGAAGCTTTCTTT
d_gene: TRBD2; v_gene: TRBV5-4; j_gene: TRBJ2-7; abundance: few; CDR3aa: CASSRGLAETTHF; CDR3nt: TGTGCCAGCAGTAGGGGACTAGCGGAAACCACCCACTTC
d_gene: NA; v_gene: TRBV9; j_gene: TRBJ1-1; abundance: NA; CDR3aa: CASSVVQGSMAFF; CDR3nt: TGTGCCAGCAGCGTAGTGCAGGGGTCGATGGCTTTCTTT
d_gene: TRBD1; v_gene: TRBV15; j_gene: TRBJ1-2; abundance: NA; CDR3aa: CATSRDTGTVYGYTF; CDR3nt: TGTGCCACCAGCAGAGACACCGGGACAGTCTATGGCTACACCTTC
d_gene: TRBD1; v_gene: TRBV13; j_gene: TRBJ2-7; abundance: few; CDR3aa: CASSLRGQGVYEQYF; CDR3nt: TGTGCCAGCAGCTTGCGAGGACAGGGAGTATACGAGCAGTACTTC
d_gene: NA; v_gene: TRBV19; j_gene: TRBJ2-5; abundance: few; CDR3aa: CASSIDRETQYF; CDR3nt: TGTGCCAGTAGTATAGATCGGGAGACCCAGTACTTC
d_gene: NA; v_gene: TRBV5-1; j_gene: TRBJ1-4; abundance: few; CDR3aa: CASSLTASNEKLFF; CDR3nt: TGCGCCAGCAGCCTGACAGCCTCTAATGAAAAACTGTTTTTT
d_gene: NA; v_gene: TRBV19; j_gene: TRBJ2-2; abundance: NA; CDR3aa: CASSIGLVGTGELFF; CDR3nt: TGTGCCAGTAGTATAGGTCTAGTGGGTACCGGGGAGCTGTTTTTT
d_gene: TRBD1; v_gene: TRBV10-3; j_gene: TRBJ1-5; abundance: few; CDR3aa: CAISTGTGGFQPQHF; CDR3nt: TGTGCCATCAGTACCGGGACAGGGGGCTTTCAGCCCCAGCATTTT
d_gene: TRBD1; v_gene: TRBV6-5; j_gene: TRBJ2-1; abundance: NA; CDR3aa: CASRNRGLKNEQFF; CDR3nt: TGTGCCAGCAGGAATAGGGGGCTTAAAAATGAGCAGTTCTTC
d_gene: TRBD2; v_gene: TRBV19; j_gene: TRBJ2-1; abundance: NA; CDR3aa: CASSLSGSPYNEQFF; CDR3nt: TGTGCCAGTAGTCTGAGCGGGAGTCCCTACAATGAGCAGTTCTTC
d_gene: TRBD2; v_gene: TRBV11-2; j_gene: TRBJ2-2; abundance: few; CDR3aa: CASSWGGTDTGELFF; CDR3nt: TGTGCCAGCAGCTGGGGGGGGACCGACACCGGGGAGCTGTTTTTT
d_gene: NA; v_gene: TRBV18; j_gene: TRBJ1-3; abundance: few; CDR3aa: CASSPRSDSGNTIYF; CDR3nt: TGTGCCAGCTCACCACGGTCAGACTCTGGAAACACCATATATTTT
d_gene: NA; v_gene: TRBV30; j_gene: TRBJ2-7; abundance: few; CDR3aa: CAWSMEAYEQYF; CDR3nt: TGTGCCTGGAGTATGGAGGCCTACGAGCAGTACTTC
d_gene: NA; v_gene: TRBV27; j_gene: TRBJ2-5; abundance: few; CDR3aa: CASSFTGTLETQYF; CDR3nt: TGTGCCAGCAGTTTCACAGGGACGCTGGAGACCCAGTACTTC
d_gene: NA; v_gene: TRBV19; j_gene: TRBJ1-5; abundance: NA; CDR3aa: CASTGGNQPQHF; CDR3nt: TGTGCCAGTACCGGGGGAAATCAGCCCCAGCATTTT
d_gene: NA; v_gene: TRBV18; j_gene: TRBJ2-3; abundance: NA; CDR3aa: CASSPRGSSTDTQYF; CDR3nt: TGTGCCAGCTCACCCAGAGGGTCTAGCACAGATACGCAGTATTTT
d_gene: TRBD2; v_gene: TRBV5-1; j_gene: TRBJ2-3; abundance: NA; CDR3aa: CASSLGLAGTDTQYF; CDR3nt: TGCGCCAGCAGCTTGGGACTAGCGGGAACAGATACGCAGTATTTT